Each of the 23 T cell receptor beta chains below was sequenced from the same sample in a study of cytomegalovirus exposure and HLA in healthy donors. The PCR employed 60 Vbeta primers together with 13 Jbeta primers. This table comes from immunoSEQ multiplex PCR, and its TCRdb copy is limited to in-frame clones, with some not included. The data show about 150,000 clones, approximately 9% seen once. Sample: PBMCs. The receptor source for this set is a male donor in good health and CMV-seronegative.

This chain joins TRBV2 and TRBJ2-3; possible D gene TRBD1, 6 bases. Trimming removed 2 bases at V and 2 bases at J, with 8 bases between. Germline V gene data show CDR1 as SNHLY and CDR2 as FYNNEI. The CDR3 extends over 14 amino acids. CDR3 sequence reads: CASSEQGITDTQYF. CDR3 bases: TGTGCCAGCAGTGAACAGGGGATCACAGATACGCAGTATTTT.

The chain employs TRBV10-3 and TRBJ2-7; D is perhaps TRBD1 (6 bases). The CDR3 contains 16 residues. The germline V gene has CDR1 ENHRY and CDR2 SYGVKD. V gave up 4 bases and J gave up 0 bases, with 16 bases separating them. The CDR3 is CAISGGQLLSSYEQYF. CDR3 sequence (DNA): TGTGCCATCAGTGGTGGACAGTTATTGAGCTCCTACGAGCAGTACTTC.

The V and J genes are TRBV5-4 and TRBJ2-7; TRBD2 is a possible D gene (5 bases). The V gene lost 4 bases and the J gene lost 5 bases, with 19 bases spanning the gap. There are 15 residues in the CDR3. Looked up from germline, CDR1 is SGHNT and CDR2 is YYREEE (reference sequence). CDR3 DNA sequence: TGTGCCAGCAGCGTTCCCGGGGTCTTCGGCGACGAGCAGTACTTC. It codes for CASSVPGVFGDEQYF.

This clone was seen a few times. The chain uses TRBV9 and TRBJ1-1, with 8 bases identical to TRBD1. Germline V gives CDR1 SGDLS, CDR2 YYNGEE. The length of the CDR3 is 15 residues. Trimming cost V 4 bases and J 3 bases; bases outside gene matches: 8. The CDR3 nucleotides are TGTGCCAGCAGCCCCCACAGGGGGTTGGACACTGAAGCTTTCTTT. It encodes CASSPHRGLDTEAFF.

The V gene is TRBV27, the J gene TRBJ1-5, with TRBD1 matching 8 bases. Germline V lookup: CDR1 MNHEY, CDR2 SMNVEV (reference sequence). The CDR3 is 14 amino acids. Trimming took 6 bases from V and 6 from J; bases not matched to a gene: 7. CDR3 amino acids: CASRDHTGGQPQHF. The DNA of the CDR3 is TGTGCCAGCAGGGATCACACAGGGGGTCAGCCCCAGCATTTT.

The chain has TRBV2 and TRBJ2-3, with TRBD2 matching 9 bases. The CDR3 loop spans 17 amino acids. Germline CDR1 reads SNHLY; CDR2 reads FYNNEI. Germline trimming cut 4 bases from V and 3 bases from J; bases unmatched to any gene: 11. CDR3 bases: TGTGCCAGCAGTGGGGGACCGGGACTAGCTGGAACAGATACGCAGTATTTT. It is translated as CASSGGPGLAGTDTQYF.

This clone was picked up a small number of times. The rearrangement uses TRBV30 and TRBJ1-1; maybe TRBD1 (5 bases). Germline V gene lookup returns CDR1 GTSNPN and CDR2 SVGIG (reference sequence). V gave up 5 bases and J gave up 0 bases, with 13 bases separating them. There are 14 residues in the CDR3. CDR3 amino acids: CAWVPDSMNTEAFF. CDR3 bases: TGTGCCTGGGTGCCCGACAGCATGAACACTGAAGCTTTCTTT.

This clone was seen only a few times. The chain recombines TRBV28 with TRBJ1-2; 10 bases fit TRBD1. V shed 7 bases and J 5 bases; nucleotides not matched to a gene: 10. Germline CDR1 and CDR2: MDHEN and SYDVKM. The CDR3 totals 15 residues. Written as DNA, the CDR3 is TGTGCCAGCACCGCAGCGGGACAGGGGCGATATGGCTACACCTTC. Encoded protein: CASTAAGQGRYGYTF.

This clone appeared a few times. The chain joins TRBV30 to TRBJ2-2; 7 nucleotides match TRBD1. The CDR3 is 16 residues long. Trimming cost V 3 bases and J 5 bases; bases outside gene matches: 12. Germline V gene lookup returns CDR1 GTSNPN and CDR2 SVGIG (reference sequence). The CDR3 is CAWSPYTGVRTGELFF. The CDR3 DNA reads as TGTGCCTGGAGCCCTTATACAGGGGTGAGGACCGGGGAGCTGTTTTTT. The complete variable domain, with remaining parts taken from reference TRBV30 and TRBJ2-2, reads SQTIHQWPATLVQPVGSPLSLECTVEGTSNPNLYWYRQAAGRGLQLLFYSVGIGQISSEVPQNLSASRPQDRQFILSSKKLLLSDSGFYLCAWSPYTGVRTGELFFGEGSRLTVL.

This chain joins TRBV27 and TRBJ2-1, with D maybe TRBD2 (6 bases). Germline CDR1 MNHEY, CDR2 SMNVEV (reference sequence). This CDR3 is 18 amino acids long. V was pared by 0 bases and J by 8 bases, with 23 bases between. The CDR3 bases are TGTGCCAGCAGTTTATCCTCCGCGGGACTCCCTAAGTTCGATGAGCAGTTCTTC. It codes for CASSLSSAGLPKFDEQFF.

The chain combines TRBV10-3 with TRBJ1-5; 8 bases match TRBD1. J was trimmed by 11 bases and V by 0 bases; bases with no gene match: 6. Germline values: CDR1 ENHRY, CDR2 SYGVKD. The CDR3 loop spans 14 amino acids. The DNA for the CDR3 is TGTGCCATCAGTGAGTCCGCCGGGACAGGAACCCAGCATTTT. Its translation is CAISESAGTGTQHF.

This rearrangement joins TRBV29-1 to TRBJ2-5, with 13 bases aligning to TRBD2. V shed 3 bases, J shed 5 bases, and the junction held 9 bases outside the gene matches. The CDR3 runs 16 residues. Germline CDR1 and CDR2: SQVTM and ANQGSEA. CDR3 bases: TGCAGCGTTGACGGGACTAGCGGGGAGGGGGTCGAGACCCAGTACTTC. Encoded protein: CSVDGTSGEGVETQYF.

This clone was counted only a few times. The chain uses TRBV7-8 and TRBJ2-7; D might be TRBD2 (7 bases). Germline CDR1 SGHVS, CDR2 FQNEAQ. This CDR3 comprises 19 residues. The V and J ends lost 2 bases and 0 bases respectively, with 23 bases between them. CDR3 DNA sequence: TGTGCCAGCAGCTTATCTATGTCGCCGGGGGGCCGATTCTCCTACGAGCAGTACTTC. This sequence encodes CASSLSMSPGGRFSYEQYF.

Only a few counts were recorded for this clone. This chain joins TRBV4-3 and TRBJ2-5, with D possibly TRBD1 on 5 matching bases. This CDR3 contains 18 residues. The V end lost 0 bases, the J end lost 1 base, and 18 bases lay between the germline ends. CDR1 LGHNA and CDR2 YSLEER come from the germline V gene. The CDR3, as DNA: TGCGCCAGCAGCCAAGATGCCCCCCACGGACACCTCCAAGAGACCCAGTACTTC. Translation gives CASSQDAPHGHLQETQYF.

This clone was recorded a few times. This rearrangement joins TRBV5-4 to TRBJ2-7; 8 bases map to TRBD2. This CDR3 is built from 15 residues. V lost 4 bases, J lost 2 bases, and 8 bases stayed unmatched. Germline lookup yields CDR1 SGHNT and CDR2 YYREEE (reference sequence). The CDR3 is CASSPRAGAPYEQYF. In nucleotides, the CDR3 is TGTGCCAGCAGCCCCCGAGCGGGAGCTCCCTACGAGCAGTACTTC.

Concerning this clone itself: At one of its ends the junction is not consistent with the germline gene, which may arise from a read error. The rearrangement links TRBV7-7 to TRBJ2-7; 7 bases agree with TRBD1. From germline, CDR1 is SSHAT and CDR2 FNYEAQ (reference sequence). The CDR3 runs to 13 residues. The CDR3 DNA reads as TGTGCTAGCAGCTCCCGGGACAGCCACGAGCAGTACTTC. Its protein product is CASSSRDSHEQYF.

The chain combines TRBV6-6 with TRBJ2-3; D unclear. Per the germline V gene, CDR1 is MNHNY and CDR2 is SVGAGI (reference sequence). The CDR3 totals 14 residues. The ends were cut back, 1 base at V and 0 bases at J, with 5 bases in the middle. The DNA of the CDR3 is TGTGCCAGCAGTTACTATAGAAGCACAGATACGCAGTATTTT. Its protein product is CASSYYRSTDTQYF.

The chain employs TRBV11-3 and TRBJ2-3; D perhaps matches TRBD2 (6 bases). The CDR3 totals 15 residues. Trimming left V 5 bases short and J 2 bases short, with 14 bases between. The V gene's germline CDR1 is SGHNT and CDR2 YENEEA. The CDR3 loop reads CASSTYGGDTDTQYF. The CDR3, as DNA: TGTGCCAGCAGCACTTACGGCGGGGACACAGATACGCAGTATTTT.

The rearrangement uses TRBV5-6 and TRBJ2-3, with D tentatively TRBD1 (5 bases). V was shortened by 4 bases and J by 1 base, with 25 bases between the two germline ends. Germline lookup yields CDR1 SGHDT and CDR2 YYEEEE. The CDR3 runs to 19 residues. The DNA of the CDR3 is TGTGCCAGCAGCGTACCTTGGGGCCTAGAAGGAGAGGGCACAGATACGCAGTATTTT. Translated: CASSVPWGLEGEGTDTQYF.

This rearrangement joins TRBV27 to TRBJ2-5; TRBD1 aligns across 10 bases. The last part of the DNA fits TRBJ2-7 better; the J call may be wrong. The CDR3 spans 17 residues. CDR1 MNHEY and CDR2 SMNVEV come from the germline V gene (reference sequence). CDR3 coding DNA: TGTGCCAGCAGTTCCCGGGACAGGGGCCCTACGAACTACGAGCAGTACTTC. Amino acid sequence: CASSSRDRGPTNYEQYF.

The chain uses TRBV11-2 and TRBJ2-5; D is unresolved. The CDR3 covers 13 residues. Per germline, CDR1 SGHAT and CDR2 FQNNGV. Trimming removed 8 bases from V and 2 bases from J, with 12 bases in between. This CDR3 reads CASSAWPQETQYF. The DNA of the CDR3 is TGTGCCAGCTCCGCTTGGCCTCAAGAGACCCAGTACTTC.

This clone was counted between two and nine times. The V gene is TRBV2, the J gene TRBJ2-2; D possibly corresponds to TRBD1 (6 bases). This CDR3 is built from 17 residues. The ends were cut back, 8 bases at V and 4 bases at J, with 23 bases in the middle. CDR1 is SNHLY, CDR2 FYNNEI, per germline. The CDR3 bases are TGTGCCAGCGGCGAGGTAGGGGACACCGAAACCACCGGGGAGCTGTTTTTT. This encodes CASGEVGDTETTGELFF.

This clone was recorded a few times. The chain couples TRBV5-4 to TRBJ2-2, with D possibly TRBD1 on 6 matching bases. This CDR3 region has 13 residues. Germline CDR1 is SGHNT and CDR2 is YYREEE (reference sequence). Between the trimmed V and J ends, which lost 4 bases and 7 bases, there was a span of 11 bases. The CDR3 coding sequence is TGTGCCAGCAGCCCGCAGGGGTACGGGGAGCTGTTTTTT. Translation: CASSPQGYGELFF.